One sample yielded the 16 T cell receptor beta chains listed below, sequenced in a study of blood T cell repertoires in COVID-19. Using immunoSEQ multiplex PCR, the repertoire was profiled, and TCRdb retains in-frame clones only, with some absent. The profile shows about 260,000 clones, around 87% of them singletons. Sequenced: peripheral blood. The receptors originated from a woman aged 45-59 years with acute or convalescent COVID-19.

The rearrangement joins TRBV9 to TRBJ2-2; 8 bases agree with TRBD2. The J segment lost 4 bases and the V segment lost 4 bases, leaving 3 bases of the junction unmatched. This CDR3 has 14 amino acids. The germline gives CDR1 SGDLS, CDR2 YYNGEE. The CDR3 reads CASSPREATGELFF. As DNA, the CDR3 is TGTGCCAGCAGCCCGCGGGAGGCCACCGGGGAGCTGTTTTTT.

The chain is built from TRBV18 and TRBJ1-5, with 8 nucleotides matching TRBD1. Trimming at V came to 3 bases and at J to 4 bases, leaving 17 bases not matched to a gene. The germline gives CDR1 KGHSH, CDR2 LQKENI. This CDR3 is 19 amino acids long. The CDR3 reads CASSPDPGGTQRGNQPQHF. The CDR3 DNA reads TGTGCCAGCTCACCCGACCCAGGGGGCACCCAGAGGGGTAATCAGCCCCAGCATTTT. The full variable domain, its missing parts supplied by reference TRBV18 and TRBJ1-5, is NAGVMQNPRHLVRRRGQEARLRCSPMKGHSHVYWYRQLPEEGLKFMVYLQKENIIDESGMPKERFSAEFPKEGPSILRIQQVVRGDSAAYFCASSPDPGGTQRGNQPQHFGDGTRLSIL.

This clone appeared once. The V call is TRBV28, the J call TRBJ2-6; D is ambiguous. Germline V gives CDR1 MDHEN, CDR2 SYDVKM. Between the trimmed V and J ends, which lost 9 bases and 1 base, there was a span of 4 bases. This CDR3 has 12 amino acids. The CDR3 here is CASRSGANVLTF. The CDR3 DNA sequence: TGTGCCAGTCGGTCTGGGGCCAACGTCCTGACTTTC.

This chain connects TRBV5-6 to TRBJ2-7; 7 bases agree with TRBD1. The CDR3 length is 18 residues. Trimming removed 2 bases from V and 2 bases from J; junction bases left unmatched: 16. CDR1 SGHDT and CDR2 YYEEEE come from the germline V gene. The CDR3 region is CASSFPWDRLSRTYEQYF. The CDR3 DNA follows: TGTGCCAGCAGCTTTCCGTGGGACAGACTCTCCCGCACCTACGAGCAGTACTTC.

This chain joins TRBV7-2 and TRBJ1-3; D unresolved. Germline assignment: CDR1 SGHTA and CDR2 FQGNSA. The CDR3 extends over 17 amino acids. Trimming cost V 6 bases and J 0 bases, with 18 bases left between them. The CDR3 DNA reads as TGTGCCAGCAGTTTATCCCACAAGATCCGCTCTGGAAACACCATATATTTT. It encodes CASSLSHKIRSGNTIYF. The whole variable domain, remainder taken from reference TRBV7-2 and TRBJ1-3, is GAGVSQSPSNKVTEKGKDVELRCDPISGHTALYWYRQSLGQGLEFLIYFQGNSAPDKSGLPSDRFSAERTGGSVSTLTIQRTQQEDSAVYLCASSLSHKIRSGNTIYFGEGSWLTVV.

The chain links TRBV27 to TRBJ2-7; TRBD2 matches at 9 bases. Trimming cost V 3 bases and J 7 bases; bases outside gene matches: 7. The germline V gene has CDR1 MNHEY and CDR2 SMNVEV (reference sequence). This CDR3 region has 14 residues. The CDR3 coding sequence is TGTGCCAGCAGTTTTAGCGGGGGACGCTTGGAGCAGTACTTC. Translated, it gives CASSFSGGRLEQYF.

This chain joins TRBV6-1 and TRBJ1-1; D remains unclear. Germline V lookup: CDR1 MNHNS, CDR2 SASEGT. The CDR3 has 14 amino acids. Trimming cost V 3 bases and J 0 bases, with 8 bases left between them. The DNA of the CDR3 is TGTGCCAGCAGTGAGGTACACCTGAACACTGAAGCTTTCTTT. Its translation is CASSEVHLNTEAFF.

V is TRBV18 and J is TRBJ1-1; no clear D. The CDR3 extends over 14 amino acids. Germline V gene sequence: CDR1 KGHSH, CDR2 LQKENI. Trimming left V 0 bases short and J 2 bases short, with 7 bases between. The CDR3 here is CASSPPTHNTEAFF. CDR3 nucleotides: TGTGCCAGCTCACCACCGACTCATAACACTGAAGCTTTCTTT.

This clone has a single count. J is TRBJ2-1 and V is TRBV20-1; D perhaps matches TRBD2 (6 bases). In germline, CDR1 is DFQATT, CDR2 SNEGSKA (reference sequence). The CDR3 runs 11 residues. CDR3 region: CRVGTGNEQFF. The CDR3 DNA is TGCAGAGTCGGGACTGGCAATGAGCAGTTCTTC.

The chain is built from TRBV2 and TRBJ2-3; TRBD2 is a possible D gene (6 bases). Trimming removed 11 bases from V and 3 bases from J, with 21 bases in between. Germline V gives CDR1 SNHLY, CDR2 FYNNEI. CDR3 length: 15 amino acids. CDR3 bases: TGTGCCTCCCGCCTCGGGGAGGCGGGGACAGATACGCAGTATTTT. It is translated as CASRLGEAGTDTQYF.

The genes are TRBV3-1 (or the pseudogene TRBV3-2) and TRBJ2-1; no clear D gene. There are 12 residues in the CDR3. V was clipped by 6 bases and J by 8 bases, with 11 bases between them. Germline CDR1 and CDR2: LGHDT and YNNKEL (reference sequence). CDR3 residues: CASRRGLDEQFF. The DNA for the CDR3 is TGTGCCAGCAGACGTGGGCTCGATGAGCAGTTCTTC.

V usage is TRBV9 and J usage is TRBJ2-3; D is possibly TRBD1 (6 bases). V gave up 2 bases and J gave up 4 bases, with 17 bases separating them. In germline, CDR1 is SGDLS, CDR2 YYNGEE. The CDR3 has 16 amino acids. The CDR3 nucleotides read TGTGCCAGCAGCGTTGACCCAGGGGTGATCTCAGATACGCAGTATTTT. Translating it yields CASSVDPGVISDTQYF.

This rearrangement joins TRBV11-2 to TRBJ2-7, with 7 bases identical to TRBD2. The germline gives CDR1 SGHAT, CDR2 FQNNGV. The CDR3 runs 15 residues. Unmatched junction bases numbered 7, after V lost 5 bases and J lost 0 bases. CDR3 in DNA: TGTGCCAGCAGCACTAGCGCCCAGAGCTCCTACGAGCAGTACTTC. Amino acid sequence: CASSTSAQSSYEQYF.

J is TRBJ1-1 and V is TRBV4-1; D not resolved. Trimming removed 0 bases at V and 3 bases at J, with 23 bases between. This CDR3 contains 19 residues. From germline, CDR1 is MGHRA and CDR2 YSYEKL. The CDR3 DNA is TGCGCCAGCAGCCAAGAACCTTCGGGCGGATATAAAGCGGACACTGAAGCTTTCTTT. Translating it yields CASSQEPSGGYKADTEAFF.

The chain has TRBV11-1 and TRBJ1-1, with D unclear. V shed 5 bases and J shed 3 bases, with 10 bases lying between them. Germline CDR1 reads SGHAT; CDR2 reads FQDESV (reference sequence). The CDR3 has 13 residues. CDR3 coding DNA: TGTGCCAGCAGCCCGGTGGAGGACACTGAAGCTTTCTTT. Amino acids: CASSPVEDTEAFF.

This rearrangement joins TRBV10-3 to TRBJ2-3; TRBD2 aligns across 16 bases. Germline V gives CDR1 ENHRY, CDR2 SYGVKD. This CDR3 comprises 17 residues. Trimming cost V 6 bases and J 5 bases; bases outside gene matches: 8. The CDR3 region has the DNA TGTGCCATCAGCACTCCGGGACTAGCGGGAGGGGTAGATACGCAGTATTTT. Translated, it gives CAISTPGLAGGVDTQYF.